Described below is a single TCR beta chain sequence and its context. Different DNA sequences within this sample yield the same CDR3. CDR3 length equals 13 residues. V was cut by 3 bases and J by 5 bases, with 10 bases left in between. Germline CDR1 is KGHSH and CDR2 is LQKENI. This sample is drawn from a study of cytomegalovirus exposure and HLA in healthy donors. The study ran its PCR with 60 Vbeta and 13 Jbeta primers. Clones were sequenced by immunoSEQ multiplex PCR, and TCRdb holds only the in-frame ones, with some missing. The data contain approximately 60,000 clones, roughly four fifths of them singletons.

The receptor was derived from a man between 25 and 39 years old in good health and CMV-seronegative. Source material: PBMCs. The J gene is TRBJ2-5, the V gene TRBV18; D possibly corresponds to TRBD2 (5 bases). CDR3 sequence reads: CASSPPGRETQYF. Here the CDR3 DNA reads TGTGCCAGCTCACCGCCGGGAAGGGAGACCCAGTACTTC.